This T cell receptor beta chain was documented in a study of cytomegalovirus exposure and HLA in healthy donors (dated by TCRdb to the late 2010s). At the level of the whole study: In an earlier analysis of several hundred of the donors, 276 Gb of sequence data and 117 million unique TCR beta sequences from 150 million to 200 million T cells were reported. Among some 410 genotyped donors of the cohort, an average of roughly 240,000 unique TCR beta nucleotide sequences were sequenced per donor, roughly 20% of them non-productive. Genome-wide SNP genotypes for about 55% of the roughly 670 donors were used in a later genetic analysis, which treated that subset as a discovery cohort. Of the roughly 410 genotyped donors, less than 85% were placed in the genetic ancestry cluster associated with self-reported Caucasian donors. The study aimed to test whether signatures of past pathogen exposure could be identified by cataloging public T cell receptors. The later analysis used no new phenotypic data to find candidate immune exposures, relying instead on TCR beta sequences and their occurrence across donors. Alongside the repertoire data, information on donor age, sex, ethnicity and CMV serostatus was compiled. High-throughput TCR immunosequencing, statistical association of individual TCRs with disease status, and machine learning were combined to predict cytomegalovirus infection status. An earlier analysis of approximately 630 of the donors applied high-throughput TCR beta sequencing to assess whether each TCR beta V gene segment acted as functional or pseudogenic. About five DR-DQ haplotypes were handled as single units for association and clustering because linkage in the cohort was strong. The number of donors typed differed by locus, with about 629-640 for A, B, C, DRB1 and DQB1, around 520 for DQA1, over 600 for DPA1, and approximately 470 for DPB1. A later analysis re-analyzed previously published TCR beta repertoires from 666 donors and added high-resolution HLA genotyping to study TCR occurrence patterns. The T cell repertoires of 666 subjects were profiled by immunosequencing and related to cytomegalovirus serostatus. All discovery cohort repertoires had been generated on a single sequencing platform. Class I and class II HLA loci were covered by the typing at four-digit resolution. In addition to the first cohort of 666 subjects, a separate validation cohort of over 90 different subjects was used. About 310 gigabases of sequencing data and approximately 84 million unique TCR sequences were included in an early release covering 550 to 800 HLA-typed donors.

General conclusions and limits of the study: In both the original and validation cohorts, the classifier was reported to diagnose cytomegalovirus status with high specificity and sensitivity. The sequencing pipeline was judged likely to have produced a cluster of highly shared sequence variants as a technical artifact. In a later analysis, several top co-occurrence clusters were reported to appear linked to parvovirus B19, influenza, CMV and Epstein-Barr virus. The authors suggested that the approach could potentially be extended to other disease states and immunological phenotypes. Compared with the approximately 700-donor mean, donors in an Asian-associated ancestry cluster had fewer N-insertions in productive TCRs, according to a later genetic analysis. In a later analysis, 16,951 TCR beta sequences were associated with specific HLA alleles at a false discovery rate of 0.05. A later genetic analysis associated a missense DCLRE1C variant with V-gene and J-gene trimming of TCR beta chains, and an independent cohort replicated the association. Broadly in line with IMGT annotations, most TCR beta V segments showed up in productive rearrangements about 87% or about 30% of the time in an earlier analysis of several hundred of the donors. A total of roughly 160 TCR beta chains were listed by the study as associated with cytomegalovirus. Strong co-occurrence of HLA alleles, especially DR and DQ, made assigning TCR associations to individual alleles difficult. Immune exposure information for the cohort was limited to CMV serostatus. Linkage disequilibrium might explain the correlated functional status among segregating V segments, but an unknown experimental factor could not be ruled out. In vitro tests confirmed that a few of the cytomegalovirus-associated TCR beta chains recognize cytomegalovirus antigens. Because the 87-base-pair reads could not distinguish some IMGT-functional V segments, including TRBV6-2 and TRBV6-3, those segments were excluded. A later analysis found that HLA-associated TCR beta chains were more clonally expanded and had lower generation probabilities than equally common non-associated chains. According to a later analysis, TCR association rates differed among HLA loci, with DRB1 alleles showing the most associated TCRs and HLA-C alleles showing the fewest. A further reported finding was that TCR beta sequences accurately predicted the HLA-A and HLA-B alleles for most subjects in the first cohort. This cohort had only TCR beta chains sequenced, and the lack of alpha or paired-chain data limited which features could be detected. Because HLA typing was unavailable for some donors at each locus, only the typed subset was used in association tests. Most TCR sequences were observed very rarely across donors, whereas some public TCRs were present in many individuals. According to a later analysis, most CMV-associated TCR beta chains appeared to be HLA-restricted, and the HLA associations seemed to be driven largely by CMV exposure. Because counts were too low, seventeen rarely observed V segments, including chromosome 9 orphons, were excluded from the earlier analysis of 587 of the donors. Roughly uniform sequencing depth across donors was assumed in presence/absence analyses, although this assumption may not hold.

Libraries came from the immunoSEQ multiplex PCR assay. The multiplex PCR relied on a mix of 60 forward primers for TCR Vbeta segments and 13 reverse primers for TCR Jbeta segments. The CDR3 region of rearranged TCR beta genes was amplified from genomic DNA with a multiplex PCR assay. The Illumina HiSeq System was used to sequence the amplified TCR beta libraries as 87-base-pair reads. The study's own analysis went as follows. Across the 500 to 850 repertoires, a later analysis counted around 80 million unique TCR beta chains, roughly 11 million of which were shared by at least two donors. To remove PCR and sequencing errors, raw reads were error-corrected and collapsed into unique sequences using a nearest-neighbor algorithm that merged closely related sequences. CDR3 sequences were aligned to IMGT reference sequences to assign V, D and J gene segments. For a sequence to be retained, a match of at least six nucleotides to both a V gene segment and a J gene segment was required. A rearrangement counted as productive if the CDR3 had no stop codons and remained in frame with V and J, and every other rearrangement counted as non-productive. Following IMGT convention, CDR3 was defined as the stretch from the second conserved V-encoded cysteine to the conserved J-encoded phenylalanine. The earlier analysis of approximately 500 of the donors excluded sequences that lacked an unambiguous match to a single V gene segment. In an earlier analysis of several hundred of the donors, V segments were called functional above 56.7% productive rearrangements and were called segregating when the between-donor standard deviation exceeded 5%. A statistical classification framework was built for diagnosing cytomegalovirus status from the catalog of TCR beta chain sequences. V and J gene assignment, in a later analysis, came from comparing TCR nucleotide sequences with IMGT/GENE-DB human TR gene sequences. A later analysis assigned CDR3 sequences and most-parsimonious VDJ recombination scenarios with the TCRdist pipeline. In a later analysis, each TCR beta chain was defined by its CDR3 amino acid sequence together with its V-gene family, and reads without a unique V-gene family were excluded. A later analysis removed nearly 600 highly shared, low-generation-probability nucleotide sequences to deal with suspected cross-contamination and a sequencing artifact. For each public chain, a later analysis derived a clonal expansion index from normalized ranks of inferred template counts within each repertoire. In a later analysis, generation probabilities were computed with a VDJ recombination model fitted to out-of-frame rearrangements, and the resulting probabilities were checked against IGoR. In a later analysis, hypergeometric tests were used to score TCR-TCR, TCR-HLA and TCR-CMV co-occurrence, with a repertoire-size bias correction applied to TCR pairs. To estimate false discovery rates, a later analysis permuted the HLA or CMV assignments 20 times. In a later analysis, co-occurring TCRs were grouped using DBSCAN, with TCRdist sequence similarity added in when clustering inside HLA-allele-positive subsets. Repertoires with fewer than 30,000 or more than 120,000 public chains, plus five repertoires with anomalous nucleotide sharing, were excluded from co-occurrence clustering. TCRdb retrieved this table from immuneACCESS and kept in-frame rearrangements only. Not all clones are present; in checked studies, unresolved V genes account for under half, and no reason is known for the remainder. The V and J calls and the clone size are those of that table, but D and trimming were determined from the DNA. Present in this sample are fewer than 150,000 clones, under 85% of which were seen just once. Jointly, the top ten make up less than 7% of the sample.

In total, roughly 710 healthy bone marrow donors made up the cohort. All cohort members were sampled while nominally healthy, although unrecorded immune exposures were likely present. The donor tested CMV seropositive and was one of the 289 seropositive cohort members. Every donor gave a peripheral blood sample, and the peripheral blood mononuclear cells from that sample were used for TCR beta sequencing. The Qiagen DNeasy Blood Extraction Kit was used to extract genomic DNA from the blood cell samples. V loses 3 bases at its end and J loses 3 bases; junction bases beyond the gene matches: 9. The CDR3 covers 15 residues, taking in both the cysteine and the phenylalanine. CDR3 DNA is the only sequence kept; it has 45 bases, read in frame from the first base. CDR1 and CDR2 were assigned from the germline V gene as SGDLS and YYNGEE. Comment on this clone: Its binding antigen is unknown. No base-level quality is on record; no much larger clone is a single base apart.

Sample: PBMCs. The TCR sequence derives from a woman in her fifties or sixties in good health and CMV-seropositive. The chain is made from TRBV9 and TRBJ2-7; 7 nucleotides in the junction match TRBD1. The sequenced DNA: TGTGCCAGCAGCGCGGAGGCAGGGGGATACTACGAGCAGTACTTC. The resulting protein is CASSAEAGGYYEQYF.